This T cell receptor (beta chain) was identified during a study of blood T cell repertoires in COVID-19. V shed 4 bases and J shed 1 base, with 4 bases lying between them. Germline V lookup: CDR1 LNHDA, CDR2 SQIVND (reference sequence). This CDR3 contains 12 residues. Study processing details: From reference gene primer amplification, estimates of nucleated cell counts were derived. The method was immunoSEQ multiplex PCR; TCRdb's version includes in-frame clones alone and lacks a portion of them. V and J calls and clone size are as listed in that table; D and trimming were resolved from the DNA. The sample carries 250,000 to 300,000 clones, roughly nine tenths recorded once.

The sample consisted of peripheral blood. The TCR originated in a man between 18 and 35 years old with active or convalescent COVID-19. V and J are TRBV19 and TRBJ1-1, with unresolved D. The CDR3: CASSTGNTEAFF. CDR3 sequence (DNA): TGTGCCAGTAGTACGGGGAACACTGAAGCTTTCTTT.